Listed here are 22 T cell receptor beta chains from one sample, sequenced in a study of cytomegalovirus exposure and HLA in healthy donors. In the PCR, 60 Vbeta and 13 Jbeta primers were used. The assay was immunoSEQ multiplex PCR, and TCRdb's table has in-frame clones only and misses some. The data show approximately 55,000 clones, with roughly four fifths seen just once and 2% to 2.5% held by the top ten. Sequenced sample: PBMCs. These receptors all stem from a boy aged 5 to 17 in good health and CMV-seropositive.

V and J are TRBV5-5 and TRBJ2-2; a possible D gene is TRBD1 (6 bases). The CDR3 runs to 14 residues. CDR1 is SGHKS, CDR2 YYEKEE, per germline (reference sequence). Trimming shortened V by 4 bases and J by 4 bases, and 11 bases separated the two germline ends. CDR3 sequence reads: CASSQTGLTGELFF. CDR3 in DNA: TGTGCCAGCAGCCAGACAGGACTCACCGGGGAGCTGTTTTTT.

V is TRBV7-2 and J is TRBJ1-6; TRBD1 matches 9 bases. Looked up from germline, CDR1 is SGHTA and CDR2 is FQGNSA. The V gene end was trimmed by 4 bases and the J gene end by 7 bases; junction bases not matched to a gene: 5. The CDR3 extends over 15 amino acids. The CDR3 nucleotides read TGTGCCAGCAGCTCCGGGACAGGGTGGAATTCACCCCTCCACTTT. Protein sequence: CASSSGTGWNSPLHF.

This clone was found once. The chain joins TRBV7-3 to TRBJ2-3, with D uncertain. Trimming removed 5 bases from V and 2 bases from J, with 17 bases in between. This CDR3 spans 16 amino acids. CDR1 SGHTA and CDR2 FQGTGA come from the germline V gene. The CDR3 protein is CASSPMTGTNTDTQYF. In nucleotides, the CDR3 is TGTGCCAGCAGCCCGATGACTGGAACGAACACAGATACGCAGTATTTT. The full variable domain, in which reference TRBV7-3 and TRBJ2-3 provide the parts outside the CDR3, is GAGVSQTPSNKVTEKGKYVELRCDPISGHTALYWYRQSLGQGPEFLIYFQGTGAADDSGLPNDRFFAVRPEGSVSTLKIQRTERGDSAVYLCASSPMTGTNTDTQYFGPGTRLTVL.

The V gene is TRBV2, the J gene TRBJ2-5; possible D gene TRBD1, 5 bases. The V end lost 7 bases, the J end lost 11 bases, and 14 bases lay between the germline ends. The CDR3 spans 11 residues. CDR1 SNHLY and CDR2 FYNNEI come from the germline V gene. The CDR3 DNA reads as TGTGCCAGCAAAGACAGAGGACGGCAGTACTTC. It specifies CASKDRGRQYF.

This clone has just a few counts. V gene TRBV6-4 combines with J gene TRBJ2-1, with 13 bases aligning to TRBD2. CDR3 length: 15 amino acids. V was pared by 3 bases and J by 5 bases, with 1 base of the junction left unmatched. The V gene's germline CDR1 is MRHNA and CDR2 SNTAGT. The DNA for the CDR3 is TGTGCCAGCAGTGAAGGGACTAGCGGGGACAATGAGCAGTTCTTC. It yields the protein CASSEGTSGDNEQFF.

The gene calls are TRBV5-6 and TRBJ2-3, with no clear D. In germline, CDR1 is SGHDT, CDR2 YYEEEE. Trimming pared 2 bases from V and 6 bases from J, leaving 7 bases between. The CDR3 loop spans 12 amino acids. The CDR3 DNA reads as TGTGCCAGCAGCTTCGGTTTGGATACGCAGTATTTT. Encoded protein: CASSFGLDTQYF.

This sequence joins TRBV5-5 and TRBJ2-7, with TRBD1 as a possible D gene (6 bases). The CDR3 spans 12 residues. The V end was cut by 0 bases, the J end by 6 bases, with 7 bases between. CDR1 is SGHKS, CDR2 YYEKEE, per germline (reference sequence). The CDR3 DNA is TGTGCCAGCAGCTTGGGGGACACCGAGCAGTACTTC. Encoded protein: CASSLGDTEQYF.

V gene TRBV6-1 combines with J gene TRBJ1-2; no firm D call. Per germline, CDR1 MNHNS and CDR2 SASEGT. The CDR3 consists of 13 residues. V shed 6 bases and J shed 5 bases, with 13 bases lying between them. The CDR3 coding sequence is TGTGCCAGCAGGGTAGACCCCGGGTATGGCTACACCTTC. The encoded protein is CASRVDPGYGYTF.

The CDR3 nucleotides read TGTGCCAGCAGTTACTCGGGGACAGGAGCCGGGGAGCTGTTTTTT. Its translation is CASSYSGTGAGELFF. This chain joins TRBV6-6 and TRBJ2-2; 8 nucleotides line up with TRBD1. Germline lookup yields CDR1 MNHNY and CDR2 SVGAGI (reference sequence). Germline trimming cut 0 bases from V and 6 bases from J; bases unmatched to any gene: 3. This CDR3 has 15 residues.

This chain connects TRBV28 to TRBJ2-2, with 9 bases that match TRBD2. CDR3 length: 19 amino acids. With V trimmed by 5 bases and J by 5 bases, 18 bases remained unmatched. Germline CDR1 and CDR2: MDHEN and SYDVKM. CDR3 in amino acids: CASSTHSIAGVKGTGELFF. The CDR3, as DNA: TGTGCCAGCAGTACACACTCAATAGCGGGGGTGAAAGGGACCGGGGAGCTGTTTTTT.

This chain uses TRBV5-5 with TRBJ1-1; D perhaps matches TRBD1 (6 bases). The germline gives CDR1 SGHKS, CDR2 YYEKEE (reference sequence). The V and J ends lost 2 bases and 4 bases respectively, with 18 bases between them. The CDR3 extends over 16 amino acids. This CDR3 is CASSFLLDRWSTEAFF. CDR3 coding DNA: TGTGCCAGCAGCTTCCTACTCGACAGGTGGAGCACTGAAGCTTTCTTT.

The table lists this clone with a few counts. The rearrangement uses TRBV13 and TRBJ2-4, with 9 bases fitting TRBD1. There are 17 residues in the CDR3. From germline, CDR1 is PRHDT and CDR2 FYEKMQ (reference sequence). Trimming removed 5 bases from V and 6 bases from J; junction bases left unmatched: 14. In DNA, the CDR3 is TGTGCCAGCAGCCCGGGGGCGACAGGGGGGGCGGTAAACATTCAGTACTTC. Amino acids: CASSPGATGGAVNIQYF.

The sample holds one count of this clone. The rearrangement links TRBV19 to TRBJ1-2; possible D gene TRBD1, 6 bases. CDR3 length: 13 residues. The V end lost 10 bases, the J end lost 7 bases, and 19 bases lay between the germline ends. The germline V gene encodes CDR1 LNHDA and CDR2 SQIVND (reference sequence). Written as DNA, the CDR3 is TGTGCCACTTCAGAAGGGGGGGTGAGTGGCTACACCTTC. This gives the protein CATSEGGVSGYTF.

This clone was detected a few times. The genes are TRBV5-1 and TRBJ2-3; 8 positions agree with TRBD1. V shed 4 bases and J 2 bases; nucleotides not matched to a gene: 3. The CDR3 spans 14 residues. CDR1 and CDR2 from the germline V gene are SGHRS and YFSETQ. CDR3 region: CASSRDRPTDTQYF. The CDR3 DNA follows: TGCGCCAGCAGCCGGGACAGGCCCACAGATACGCAGTATTTT. The entire variable domain, with the rest obtained from reference TRBV5-1 and TRBJ2-3, is as follows: KAGVTQTPRYLIKTRGQQVTLSCSPISGHRSVSWYQQTPGQGLQFLFEYFSETQRNKGNFPGRFSGRQFSNSRSEMNVSTLELGDSALYLCASSRDRPTDTQYFGPGTRLTVL.

Note on this clone: Mismatch with germline at one junction end may stem from a read error. This sequence joins TRBV6-5 and TRBJ2-7, with TRBD2 identical over 7 bases. Looked up from germline, CDR1 is MNHEY and CDR2 is SVGAGI. The CDR3 totals 16 residues. DNA for the CDR3: TGTGCCGGCAGTTACGTTGGGGAGGGATCCTCCTACGAGCAGTACTTC. As protein: CAGSYVGEGSSYEQYF.

This clone appeared a few times. J is TRBJ2-1 and V is TRBV5-1; 7 positions agree with TRBD2. Germline V lookup: CDR1 SGHRS, CDR2 YFSETQ. The CDR3 runs 17 residues. The V gene end was trimmed by 3 bases and the J gene end by 5 bases; junction bases not matched to a gene: 14. The CDR3 spells CASSSLGGGTFNNEQFF. DNA for the CDR3: TGCGCCAGCAGCTCTCTGGGGGGGGGTACCTTCAACAATGAGCAGTTCTTC.

The DNA for the CDR3 is TGTGCCAGCAGCGCCGGACTAGCGGGGTCCAATGAGCAGTTCTTC. This translates into CASSAGLAGSNEQFF. This chain uses TRBV9 with TRBJ2-1, with 12 positions matching TRBD2. V gave up 3 bases and J gave up 6 bases; unmatched junction bases: 4. Germline CDR1 reads SGDLS; CDR2 reads YYNGEE. This CDR3 comprises 15 residues.

The J gene is TRBJ2-1, the V gene TRBV5-1; TRBD1 agrees at 7 bases. V lost 7 bases and J lost 6; bases outside the gene matches: 10. The CDR3 covers 14 residues. CDR1 SGHRS and CDR2 YFSETQ come from the germline V gene. The CDR3 loop reads CASYKGAKVNEQFF. CDR3 in DNA: TGCGCCAGCTACAAGGGGGCGAAAGTCAATGAGCAGTTCTTC.

The V gene is TRBV7-3, the J gene TRBJ2-3, with D possibly being TRBD2 (6 bases). The CDR3 runs to 14 residues. V was clipped by 1 base and J by 5 bases, with 10 bases between them. Germline CDR1 and CDR2: SGHTA and FQGTGA. CDR3 residues: CASSLMRGLDTQYF. The CDR3 bases are TGTGCCAGCAGCTTAATGCGGGGCCTAGATACGCAGTATTTT.

To note about this clone: The junction and the germline gene differ at one end; a read error may be behind it. The CDR3 region has the DNA TGTGCCAGCAGCATAGCCGCGGGGGGCCAAGAGACCCAGTACTTC. As protein: CASSIAAGGQETQYF. The chain carries TRBV7-8 and TRBJ2-5; TRBD2 matches 8 bases. CDR1 and CDR2 (germline): SGHVS, FQNEAQ. The CDR3 extends over 15 amino acids.

V and J are TRBV11-2 and TRBJ2-3, with D possibly matching TRBD1 (6 bases). Germline CDR1 reads SGHAT; CDR2 reads FQNNGV. CDR3 size: 15 residues. Trimming took 5 bases from V and 8 from J, leaving 20 bases between them. The CDR3 DNA is TGTGCCAGCAGCGGGACCAGGGGAAAACTGGGTACGCAGTATTTT. Translation: CASSGTRGKLGTQYF. Filled out from reference TRBV11-2 and TRBJ2-3, the complete variable domain reads EAGVAQSPRYKIIEKRQSVAFWCNPISGHATLYWYQQILGQGPKLLIQFQNNGVVDDSQLPKDRFSAERLKGVDSTLKIQPAKLEDSAVYLCASSGTRGKLGTQYFGPGTRLTVL.

This chain uses TRBV7-8 with TRBJ1-3; a weak D match, TRBD1 (6 bases). Germline V gene data show CDR1 as SGHVS and CDR2 as FQNEAQ. This CDR3 has 19 amino acids. Trimming left V 3 bases short and J 3 bases short, with 24 bases between. Here the CDR3 DNA reads TGTGCCAGCAGCTTGAACGTCTTCCCCCCGGGCAGGGGTGGAAACACCATATATTTT. Its protein product is CASSLNVFPPGRGGNTIYF.